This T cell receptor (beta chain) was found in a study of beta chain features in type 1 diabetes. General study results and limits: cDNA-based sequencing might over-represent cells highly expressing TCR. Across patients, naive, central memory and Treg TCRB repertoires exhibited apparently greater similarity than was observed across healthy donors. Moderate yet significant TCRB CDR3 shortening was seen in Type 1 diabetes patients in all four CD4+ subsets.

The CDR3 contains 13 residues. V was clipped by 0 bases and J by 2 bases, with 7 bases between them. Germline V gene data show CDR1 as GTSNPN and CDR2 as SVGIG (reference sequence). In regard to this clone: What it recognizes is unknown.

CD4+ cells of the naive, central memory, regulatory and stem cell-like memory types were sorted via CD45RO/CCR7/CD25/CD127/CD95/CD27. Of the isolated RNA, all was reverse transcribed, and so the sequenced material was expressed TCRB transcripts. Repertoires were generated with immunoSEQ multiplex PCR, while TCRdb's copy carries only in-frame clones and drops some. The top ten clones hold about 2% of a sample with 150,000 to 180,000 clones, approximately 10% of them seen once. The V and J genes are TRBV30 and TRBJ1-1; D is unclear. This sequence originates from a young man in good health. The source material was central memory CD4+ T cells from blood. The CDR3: CAWSVRTNTEAFF. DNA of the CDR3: TGTGCCTGGAGTGTACGTACAAACACTGAAGCTTTCTTT.